A single sample gave rise to the 4 T cell receptor beta chains below, sequenced in a study of blood T cell repertoires in COVID-19. TCRdb keeps only in-frame clones here, not all; method: immunoSEQ multiplex PCR. In the table there are roughly 150,000 clones, around 84% of which are singletons. Material: peripheral blood. All receptors come from a human donor in a cohort sampled during active COVID-19.

The V call is TRBV7-9, the J call TRBJ2-5; 9 nucleotides line up with TRBD1. The CDR3 loop spans 16 amino acids. The junction had 9 bases not matched to a gene; V was cut back by 5 bases and J by 2 bases. Germline-derived CDR1 and CDR2 are SEHNR and FQNEAQ (reference sequence). The CDR3: CASSQTGGRSQETQYF. Written as DNA, the CDR3 is TGTGCCAGCAGCCAGACAGGGGGAAGGTCACAAGAGACCCAGTACTTC. The whole variable domain, filled in from reference TRBV7-9 and TRBJ2-5, reads DTGVSQNPRHKITKRGQNVTFRCDPISEHNRLYWYRQTLGQGPEFLTYFQNEAQLEKSRLLSDRFSAERPKGSFSTLEIQRTEQGDSAMYLCASSQTGGRSQETQYFGPGTRLLVL.

The chain has TRBV10-3 and TRBJ2-7; the match to TRBD1 covers 10 bases. Germline V gene sequence: CDR1 ENHRY, CDR2 SYGVKD. The junction had 8 bases not matched to a gene; V was cut back by 3 bases and J by 6 bases. The CDR3 has 15 amino acids. The CDR3 protein is CAISEHPGTGAEQYF. CDR3 bases: TGTGCCATCAGTGAACACCCCGGGACAGGGGCCGAGCAGTACTTC.

The chain joins TRBV19 to TRBJ1-5; 8 nucleotides align to TRBD1. The trim removed 6 bases at V and 5 bases at J, leaving 9 bases unmatched. The CDR3 runs 15 residues. Germline lookup yields CDR1 LNHDA and CDR2 SQIVND (reference sequence). CDR3 amino acids: CASSDRGLPHQPQHF. CDR3 bases: TGTGCCAGTAGCGACAGGGGCCTTCCGCATCAGCCCCAGCATTTT.

The chain combines TRBV9 with TRBJ2-7, with D maybe TRBD2 (6 bases). The ends were cut back, 4 bases at V and 2 bases at J, with 19 bases in the middle. There are 16 residues in the CDR3. Germline V gives CDR1 SGDLS, CDR2 YYNGEE. CDR3 loop: CASSPTDGRAPYEQYF. CDR3 sequence (DNA): TGTGCCAGCAGCCCAACGGACGGGAGAGCCCCCTACGAGCAGTACTTC.